What follows are 5 T cell receptor beta chains derived from one specimen sequenced in a study of blood T cell repertoires in COVID-19. This table comes from immunoSEQ multiplex PCR, and its TCRdb copy is limited to in-frame clones, with some not included. The sample lists 68,000 or so clones, around 83% occurring once. Sequencing was carried out using peripheral blood. The receptors derive from a man aged 45-60 years with acute or convalescent COVID-19.

This clone was observed a single time. The genes are TRBV28 and TRBJ2-3; D perhaps matches TRBD2 (6 bases). The CDR3 sequence is 13 residues long. Germline V CDR1 and CDR2: MDHEN, SYDVKM. Deletions cut 2 bases from V and 3 bases from J, with 6 bases between. In DNA form, the CDR3 reads TGTGCCAGCAGTTTAGCGGGGACAGATACGCAGTATTTT. As protein: CASSLAGTDTQYF.

The chain links TRBV19 to TRBJ1-5; TRBD1 matches 9 bases. The CDR3 is 16 residues long. After removal of 1 base from V and 4 bases from J, the junction contained 5 bases not matched to a gene. Germline V gene data show CDR1 as LNHDA and CDR2 as SQIVND (reference sequence). The CDR3 nucleotides are TGTGCCAGTAGTATAGCTCGGACAGGGGTTAATCAGCCCCAGCATTTT. Its protein is CASSIARTGVNQPQHF.

The chain joins TRBV27 to TRBJ1-2; 9 bases map to TRBD1. This CDR3 comprises 14 residues. The junction had 8 bases not matched to a gene; V was cut back by 4 bases and J by 8 bases. The germline CDR1 and CDR2 sequences are MNHEY and SMNVEV (reference sequence). CDR3 in DNA: TGTGCCAGCAGTTCGGGACAGGGTTTTTGGGGCTACACCTTC. Translation: CASSSGQGFWGYTF.

The sample holds a few counts of this clone. J is TRBJ1-3 and V is TRBV19; D remains ambiguous. The CDR3 loop spans 13 amino acids. Germline lookup yields CDR1 LNHDA and CDR2 SQIVND (reference sequence). V shed 6 bases and J shed 1 base, with 7 bases lying between them. CDR3 region: CASRTASGNTIYF. The CDR3 DNA follows: TGTGCCAGTAGAACAGCTTCTGGAAACACCATATATTTT.

The rearrangement links TRBV3-1 (or the pseudogene TRBV3-2) to TRBJ1-3; D is unclear. The CDR3 has 15 residues. The V end was cut by 4 bases, the J end by 4 bases, with 14 bases between. CDR1 and CDR2 (germline): LGHDT, YNNKEL (reference sequence). CDR3 bases: TGTGCCAGCAGCCTGACGGGAGGAGGAGGAAACACCATATATTTT. This codes for CASSLTGGGGNTIYF.